This is a list of T cell receptor beta chains from one sample in a study of beta chain features in type 1 diabetes. Clones were read by immunoSEQ multiplex PCR, and TCRdb kept only the in-frame ones, dropping some. This sample carries a few hundred thousand clones, over 12% of them seen once, and the ten largest clones take 0.019%. The specimen sequenced was naive CD4+ T cells from blood. Receptors originate from a woman aged 18-29 years in good health. The CDR3 runs from the conserved cysteine through the conserved F or W. The D gene is left open where the match is weak. Rows give clone size only sometimes, using once, few, many, or a class for an expanded clone.

TRBV10-2	.	TRBD2	TRBJ2-1	TGCGCCAGCAGTGAGTCCGGGACTAGCGGGAGGGCCGGGCAGTTCTTC	CASSESGTSGRAGQFF
TRBV10-3	.	.	TRBJ1-5	TGTGCCATCAGTCCAGGTTTCAATCAGCCCCAGCATTTT	CAISPGFNQPQHF
TRBV5-4	.	TRBD1	TRBJ1-5	TGTGCCAGCAGTCCGGACAGGGGAGGCAATCAGCCCCAGCATTTT	CASSPDRGGNQPQHF
TRBV9	.	.	TRBJ2-7	TGTGCCAGCAGCCCCTCCGAGTGGGAGCAGTACTTC	CASSPSEWEQYF
TRBV27	few	.	TRBJ2-1	TGTGCCAGCAGGGGGAGCCTAGCATGGGAGCAGTTCTTC	CASRGSLAWEQFF
TRBV27	few	.	TRBJ1-1	TGTGCCAGCAGCCCTCGCGCAGGGTATAACACTGAAGCTTTCTTT	CASSPRAGYNTEAFF
TRBV7-8	few	TRBD2	TRBJ2-1	TGTGCCAGCAGCTTTACTAGCGGGAGGGGGAATGAGCAGTTCTTC	CASSFTSGRGNEQFF
TRBV7-8	few	TRBD1	TRBJ2-7	TGTGCCAGCAGCTTAGGCTCAGGGGGTCTCTACGAGCAGTACTTC	CASSLGSGGLYEQYF
TRBV29-1	few	.	TRBJ1-1	TGCAGCGCGCGACCGGAGGCGAACACTGAAGCTTTCTTT	CSARPEANTEAFF
TRBV7-7	.	TRBD1	TRBJ2-2	TGTGCCAGCAGCTCACAGGGGACCGGGGAGCTGTTTTTT	CASSSQGTGELFF
TRBV4-2	few	TRBD2	TRBJ2-7	TGTGCCAGCAGCCAACTGCCGGGACTAGCGGATTCGTACGAGCAGTACTTC	CASSQLPGLADSYEQYF
TRBV7-3	.	TRBD1	TRBJ2-3	TGTGCCAGCAACTTCGGACAGGGTATGACAGATACGCAGTATTTT	CASNFGQGMTDTQYF
TRBV7-2	.	TRBD2	TRBJ2-3	TGTGCCAGCAGCTCAGGACTAGCGGGAGGGACAGATACGCAGTATTTT	CASSSGLAGGTDTQYF
TRBV6-1	few	.	TRBJ1-2	TGTGCCAGCAAAGACAATCCCTATGGCTACACCTTC	CASKDNPYGYTF
TRBV28	.	.	TRBJ1-5	TGTGCCAGCAGCCCTAGGGTAGGGGGCAATCAGCCCCAGCATTTT	CASSPRVGGNQPQHF
TRBV30	few	.	TRBJ1-5	TGTGCCTGGAGTATCTCCCCGGGAGCTAGCAATCAGCCCCAGCATTTT	CAWSISPGASNQPQHF
TRBV30	.	TRBD2	TRBJ2-7	TGTGCCTGGAGTGTAAATCAGCTAGCGGGACTCTCCTACGAGCAGTACTTC	CAWSVNQLAGLSYEQYF
TRBV28	.	TRBD2	TRBJ2-3	TGTGCCAGCAGTTCATCCACGGGGACTAGCGGGAGAGGTACGCAGTATTTT	CASSSSTGTSGRGTQYF
TRBV19	few	.	TRBJ2-3	TGTGCCAGTAGTACCGGGACTTCTACAGATACGCAGTATTTT	CASSTGTSTDTQYF
TRBV7-6	few	TRBD1	TRBJ1-2	TGTGCCAGCAGCCTCCGGACAGGAGCTAACTATGGCTACACCTTC	CASSLRTGANYGYTF
TRBV13	few	.	TRBJ2-1	TGTGCCAGCAGCTTGAGGAGGGGGCCTCTCAATGAGCAGTTCTTC	CASSLRRGPLNEQFF
TRBV29-1	.	.	TRBJ1-4	TGCAGCGCCCTTAGGAGGGGCAATGAAAAACTGTTTTTT	CSALRRGNEKLFF
TRBV7-6	.	.	TRBJ1-4	TGTGCCAGCAGCTCCGATTTACGAGCAACTAATGAAAAACTGTTTTTT	CASSSDLRATNEKLFF
TRBV25-1	few	.	TRBJ2-4	TGTGCCAGCAGTGTTAGCCCAGAAAACATTCAGTACTTC	CASSVSPENIQYF
TRBV21-1	.	.	TRBJ1-5	TGTGCCAGCAGGGACAGACAATGCAATCAGCCCCAGCATTTT	CASRDRQCNQPQHF
TRBV7-3	.	.	TRBJ2-7	TGTGCCAGCAGCCCAAAGACACACCAGTGGTACGAGCAGTACTTC	CASSPKTHQWYEQYF
TRBV4-3	few	TRBD2	TRBJ2-3	TGCGCCAGCAGCCAAGATAGAAGCGGGACTAGCACAGATACGCAGTATTTT	CASSQDRSGTSTDTQYF
TRBV2	.	TRBD1	TRBJ1-3	TGTGCCAGCACAGGGACAGGGACGCACACCATATATTTT	CASTGTGTHTIYF
TRBV4-3	.	TRBD2	TRBJ2-3	TGCGCCAGCAGCCAATATACGGCTAGCGGGAGAATGGATACGCAGTATTTT	CASSQYTASGRMDTQYF
TRBV28	.	TRBD2	TRBJ2-3	TGTGCCAGCAGTCCCTCTAGCGGAGGCGGATCAGATACGCAGTATTTT	CASSPSSGGGSDTQYF
TRBV6-6	once	.	TRBJ2-4	TGTGCCAGCAGGGGGACATTAGCCAAAAACATTCAGTACTTC	CASRGTLAKNIQYF
TRBV6-5	.	.	TRBJ1-2	TGTGCCACCCTCGGGGGGGGCTACACCTTC	CATLGGGYTF
TRBV30	.	.	TRBJ2-5	TGTGCCAGACGACAGGTGGGGGTGGAGACCCAGTACTTC	CARRQVGVETQYF
TRBV7-9	.	.	TRBJ2-5	TGTGCCAGCAGCCAAGCGGAGTTAGGGGAGACCCAGTACTTC	CASSQAELGETQYF
TRBV4-3	few	TRBD1	TRBJ1-2	TGCGCCAGCAGCCAAACAGGGGGATCATTCTATGGCTACACCTTC	CASSQTGGSFYGYTF
TRBV2	.	.	TRBJ1-2	TGTGCCAGCAGTGGCAGCGGCCTTGACTACACCTTC	CASSGSGLDYTF
TRBV27	.	TRBD2	TRBJ2-1	TGTGCCAGCAGTTTAGTGGTCTCTAGCGGCTACAATGAGCAGTTCTTC	CASSLVVSSGYNEQFF
TRBV5-1	.	TRBD2	TRBJ2-5	TGCGCCAGCAGCTTCACTAGCGGGAGTGGGGGAGAGACCCAGTACTTC	CASSFTSGSGGETQYF
TRBV28	few	TRBD2	TRBJ2-1	TGTGCCAGCAGTTCGACTAGCGGGAGTTTCACCTACAATGAGCAGTTCTTC	CASSSTSGSFTYNEQFF
TRBV29-1	few	TRBD1	TRBJ1-2	TGCAGCGTGGGACAGGGTGATGGCTACACCTTC	CSVGQGDGYTF
TRBV30	.	.	TRBJ2-4	TGTGCCTGGAGTCCCCGACAAGGGGGATGGGGCAAAAACATTCAGTACTTC	CAWSPRQGGWGKNIQYF
TRBV2	few	.	TRBJ2-7	TGTGCCAGCAGTGTTCGACAGTCCTCCTACGAGCAGTACTTC	CASSVRQSSYEQYF
TRBV9	few	TRBD1	TRBJ1-2	TGTGCCAGCAGCGTAGGCGACAGGGGGATTGGCTATGGCTACACCTTC	CASSVGDRGIGYGYTF
TRBV14	few	TRBD1	TRBJ2-7	TGTGCCAGCAGCCAAGATGTTCTCCGGGACAGGGAAAAGGGCGAGCAGTACTTC	CASSQDVLRDREKGEQYF
TRBV5-6	.	TRBD1	TRBJ1-2	TGTGCCAGCAGCCCCTGGGACAGGCATGGCTACACCTTC	CASSPWDRHGYTF
TRBV7-9	.	.	TRBJ1-2	TGTGCCAGCAGCTTAGTAGCAGACGGATTCTATGGCTACACCTTC	CASSLVADGFYGYTF
TRBV14	few	.	TRBJ2-1	TGTGCCAGCAGCCAAGGGACTCACAATGAGCAGTTCTTC	CASSQGTHNEQFF
TRBV7-9	few	TRBD2	TRBJ2-5	TGTGCCAGCAGCTTCGGACTAGCGGGAGAGACCCAGTACTTC	CASSFGLAGETQYF
TRBV4-1	.	TRBD2	TRBJ2-3	TGCGCCAGCAGCCAAGAGGCGGGCAGCGGGAGGCCCACAGATACGCAGTATTTT	CASSQEAGSGRPTDTQYF
TRBV30	few	TRBD2	TRBJ2-3	TGTGCCTGGAGTCACGGACTAGCGGGAGGTGCAGATACGCAGTATTTT	CAWSHGLAGGADTQYF
TRBV2	few	TRBD2	TRBJ2-1	TGTGCCAGCAAGGGACTAGCGGGATTTAATGAGCAGTTCTTC	CASKGLAGFNEQFF
TRBV28	.	TRBD1	TRBJ1-1	TGTGCCAGCAGGGGACAGAAAATTGAAGCTTTCTTT	CASRGQKIEAFF
TRBV7-9	few	.	TRBJ2-7	TGTGCCAGCAGCGTCAGCGGGCTCCTCTCCTACGAGCAGTACTTC	CASSVSGLLSYEQYF
TRBV2	few	TRBD1	TRBJ1-2	TGTGCCAGCGCCGACAGGGCGGATTCTGGCTACACCTTC	CASADRADSGYTF
TRBV30	.	TRBD1	TRBJ2-7	TGTGCCTGGGAGACAGGGGGTCTCTACGAGCAGTACTTC	CAWETGGLYEQYF
TRBV6-5	.	.	TRBJ1-5	TGTGCCAGCAGTTACGCGGGGTCCAATCAGCCCCAGCATTTT	CASSYAGSNQPQHF
TRBV7-8	.	TRBD1	TRBJ2-5	TGTGCCAGCAGCCGGGACAGGGAAGAGACCCAGTACTTC	CASSRDREETQYF
TRBV28	.	TRBD1	TRBJ2-1	TGTGCCAGCAGTCCGAACAGGGGAGTGAAGAGCAATGAGCAGTTCTTC	CASSPNRGVKSNEQFF
TRBV9	.	.	TRBJ1-1	TGTGCCAGCAGCGCCCGAGACTGGAGCGGGGGTTTCTTT	CASSARDWSGGFF